The 9 T cell receptor beta chains reported below all come from one sample, sequenced in a study of untreated major depressive disorder. Assay used: immunoSEQ multiplex PCR; TCRdb lists only in-frame clones, some missing. The data hold about 21,000 clones, with about 93% observed a single time. Specimen: CD4+ T cells from PBMCs. All receptors derive from a man aged 25-40 years in good health.

With regard to this clone: The junction departs from germline at one end; a sequencing error may be responsible. V usage is TRBV4-2 and J usage is TRBJ2-7; 11 nucleotides align to TRBD1. CDR3 size: 15 residues. Germline V CDR1 and CDR2: LGHNA, YNFKEQ. CDR3 nucleotide sequence: TGTGCTAGCAGCCAAGGACAGGGGGCGCGAGCCGAGCAGTACTTC. It specifies CASSQGQGARAEQYF.

The J gene is TRBJ2-3, the V gene TRBV7-3; 7 bases align to TRBD1. V was clipped by 5 bases and J by 4 bases; unmatched bases: 0. This CDR3 has 12 residues. Germline CDR1 and CDR2: SGHTA and FQGTGA. Here the CDR3 DNA reads TGTGCCAGCAGCACAGGGGCAGATACGCAGTATTTT. This translates into CASSTGADTQYF.

This rearrangement joins TRBV6-5 to TRBJ1-5; 8 bases agree with TRBD1. The CDR3 extends over 15 amino acids. V gave up 6 bases and J gave up 0 bases; unmatched junction bases: 4. CDR1 and CDR2 (germline): MNHEY, SVGAGI. The CDR3 region is CASSRQGYSNQPQHF. CDR3 nucleotides: TGTGCCAGCAGCAGACAGGGGTATAGCAATCAGCCCCAGCATTTT.

This clone was counted a single time. The V call is TRBV7-2, the J call TRBJ2-3, with D possibly being TRBD2 (5 bases). CDR1 and CDR2 from the germline V gene are SGHTA and FQGNSA. The CDR3 sequence is 13 residues long. The V end lost 8 bases, the J end lost 2 bases, and 11 bases lay between the germline ends. The CDR3 is CASCGQYTDTQYF. CDR3 sequence (DNA): TGTGCCAGCTGCGGGCAATACACAGATACGCAGTATTTT.

The count of this clone is one. The chain combines TRBV10-1 with TRBJ1-5; the match to TRBD1 covers 10 bases. Germline V lookup: CDR1 WNHNN, CDR2 SYGVQD (reference sequence). This CDR3 region has 20 residues. J was trimmed by 4 bases and V by 4 bases; bases with no gene match: 19. CDR3 in DNA: TGCGCCAGCAGTGGGTCTGAGGGACAGGGGCCTTTCGACCCTAATCAGCCCCAGCATTTT. It is translated as CASSGSEGQGPFDPNQPQHF.

The gene calls are TRBV5-1 and TRBJ2-1, with TRBD2 matching over 14 bases. Germline values: CDR1 SGHRS, CDR2 YFSETQ. This CDR3 has 16 residues. The ends lost 0 bases at V and 8 bases at J; junction bases unmatched: 4. For the CDR3, the DNA is TGCGCCAGCAGCTTGGGACTAGCGGGAGGGCCACATGAGCAGTTCTTC. It codes for CASSLGLAGGPHEQFF. The full variable domain, with the rest looked up from reference TRBV5-1 and TRBJ2-1, is KAGVTQTPRYLIKTRGQQVTLSCSPISGHRSVSWYQQTPGQGLQFLFEYFSETQRNKGNFPGRFSGRQFSNSRSEMNVSTLELGDSALYLCASSLGLAGGPHEQFFGPGTRLTVL.

This clone was seen a few times. The chain employs TRBV11-2 and TRBJ2-7; 10 nucleotides match TRBD2. This CDR3 is built from 15 residues. V shed 4 bases, J shed 2 bases, and the junction held 5 bases outside the gene matches. The germline gives CDR1 SGHAT, CDR2 FQNNGV. The CDR3 region has the DNA TGTGCCAGCAGCTCTTTAGCGGGAGGTACCTACGAGCAGTACTTC. Its translation is CASSSLAGGTYEQYF.

The rearrangement joins TRBV7-9 to TRBJ2-3; D is ambiguous. The germline V gene has CDR1 SEHNR and CDR2 FQNEAQ (reference sequence). This CDR3 is 13 amino acids long. The V and J ends lost 8 bases and 2 bases respectively, with 11 bases between them. CDR3 protein: CASLYSSTDTQYF. The CDR3 DNA follows: TGTGCCAGCTTGTACAGTTCCACAGATACGCAGTATTTT. The variable domain in full, completed from reference TRBV7-9 and TRBJ2-3, reads DTGVSQNPRHKITKRGQNVTFRCDPISEHNRLYWYRQTLGQGPEFLTYFQNEAQLEKSRLLSDRFSAERPKGSFSTLEIQRTEQGDSAMYLCASLYSSTDTQYFGPGTRLTVL.

V gene TRBV7-9 combines with J gene TRBJ1-5; D is uncertain. Trimming took 4 bases from V and 6 from J, leaving 7 bases between them. Germline V CDR1 and CDR2: SEHNR, FQNEAQ (reference sequence). This CDR3 comprises 12 residues. The CDR3 spells CASSSDIQPQHF. CDR3 nucleotides: TGTGCCAGCAGCTCCGACATTCAGCCCCAGCATTTT.